The 4 T cell receptor beta chains below come from one sample, sequenced in a study of T cell repertoires in cytomegalovirus infection. These receptors' targets are unknown. TCRdb passed the reads through MiXCR, listing each CDR3 protein once. The sample yields around 900,000 distinct CDR3 sequences, approximately 30% seen once. The sequenced sample was cultured CD8+ T cells from PBMCs, obtained from culture after CMV antigen stimulation. These receptors originate from a human donor in good health (CMV status not recorded). Some clones in this sample may be carry-over from other donors' samples.

This clonotype showed up just a few times. The chain links TRBV19 to TRBJ1-2, with 7 bases fitting TRBD1. The germline V gene has CDR1 LNHDA and CDR2 SQIVND (reference sequence). With 1 base clipped from V and 6 bases from J, the junction kept 5 bases outside the gene matches. There are 14 residues in the CDR3. Here the CDR3 reads CASSIALTGNGYTF. The CDR3 DNA reads as TGTGCCAGTAGTATAGCTCTGACAGGGAATGGCTACACCTTC.

The chain joins TRBV4-1 to TRBJ1-1; D is unclear. This CDR3 has 15 amino acids. V was cut by 1 base and J by 10 bases, with 19 bases left in between. CDR1 is MGHRA, CDR2 YSYEKL, per germline. The CDR3 sequence is CASSQAPAGPTRAFF. CDR3 sequence (DNA): TGCGCCAGCAGCCAAGCCCCTGCGGGCCCCACGCGAGCTTTCTTT.

The chain uses TRBV19 and TRBJ2-6, with a weak D call TRBD1 (5 bases). V was pared by 3 bases and J by 4 bases, with 10 bases between. The CDR3 sequence is 15 residues long. The V gene's germline CDR1 is LNHDA and CDR2 SQIVND (reference sequence). For the CDR3, the DNA is TGTGCCAGTAGTATTAGGGGTCCCGGGGCCAACGTCCTGACTTTC. This encodes CASSIRGPGANVLTF. The full variable domain, rest sourced from reference TRBV19 and TRBJ2-6, is DGGITQSPKYLFRKEGQNVTLSCEQNLNHDAMYWYRQDPGQGLRLIYYSQIVNDFQKGDIAEGYSVSREKKESFPLTVTSAQKNPTAFYLCASSIRGPGANVLTFGAGSRLTVL.

This clonotype was counted only a few times. This chain joins TRBV6-2 or TRBV6-3 and TRBJ1-5; 9 bases line up with TRBD1. CDR3 length equals 14 residues. Unmatched junction bases numbered 5, after V lost 5 bases and J lost 6 bases. Germline assignment: CDR1 MNHEY and CDR2 SVGEGT. CDR3: CASSRTGGIQPQHF. The CDR3 bases are TGTGCCAGCAGTAGAACAGGGGGCATTCAGCCCCAGCATTTT.